Following are 3 T cell receptor beta chains from one sample sequenced in a study of T-cell memory formation after mild COVID-19. TCRdb fed the 5' RACE reads into MiXCR, producing one record per CDR3 protein. The repertoire consists of under 400,000 distinct CDR3 sequences, with over 20% occurring once and the leading ten covering under 15%. The sample consisted of PBMCs or a T cell subset sorted from them (not recorded which). All receptors come from an adult woman who had mild COVID-19 (a few samples of this study predate the infection). Cell type and time point are not known.

V and J are TRBV29-1 and TRBJ2-7; 8 bases line up with TRBD1. The CDR3 loop spans 17 amino acids. Germline CDR1 is SQVTM and CDR2 is ANQGSEA. After removal of 4 bases from V and 2 bases from J, the junction contained 16 bases not matched to a gene. The CDR3 region is CSVAASGQGISPYEQYF. The CDR3, as DNA: TGCAGCGTTGCCGCCTCAGGACAGGGCATTAGCCCCTACGAGCAGTACTTC.

V and J are TRBV6-5 and TRBJ2-7; 10 bases are a match to TRBD2. The germline V gene encodes CDR1 MNHEY and CDR2 SVGAGI. The CDR3 consists of 14 residues. The ends lost 5 bases at V and 7 bases at J; junction bases unmatched: 8. CDR3 DNA: TGTGCCAGCAGTAGTCCGGGACTAGCGAAGGAGCAGTACTTC. Amino acids: CASSSPGLAKEQYF.

CDR3 residues: CSVASPGLGDWHEQFF. DNA for the CDR3: TGCAGCGTTGCATCACCGGGACTAGGAGACTGGCATGAGCAGTTCTTC. J is TRBJ2-1 and V is TRBV29-1; 8 positions agree with TRBD2. Germline V gene sequence: CDR1 SQVTM, CDR2 ANQGSEA. The CDR3 contains 16 residues. V dropped 4 bases and J dropped 8; count of bases not matched to a gene: 16.